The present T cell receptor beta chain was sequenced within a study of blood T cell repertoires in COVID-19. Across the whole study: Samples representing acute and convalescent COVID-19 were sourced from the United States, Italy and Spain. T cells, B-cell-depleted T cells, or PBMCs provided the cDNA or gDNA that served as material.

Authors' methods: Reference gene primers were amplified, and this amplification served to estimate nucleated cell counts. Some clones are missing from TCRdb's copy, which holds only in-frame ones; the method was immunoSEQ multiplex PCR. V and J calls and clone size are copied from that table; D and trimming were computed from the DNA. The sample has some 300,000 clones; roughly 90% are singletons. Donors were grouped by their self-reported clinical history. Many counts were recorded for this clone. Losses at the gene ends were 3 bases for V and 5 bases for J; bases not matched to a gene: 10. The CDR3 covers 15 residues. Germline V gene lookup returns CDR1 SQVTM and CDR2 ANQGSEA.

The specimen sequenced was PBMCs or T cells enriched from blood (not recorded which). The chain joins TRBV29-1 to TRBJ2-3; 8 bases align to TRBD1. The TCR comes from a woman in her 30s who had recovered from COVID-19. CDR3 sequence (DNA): TGCAGCGTTGACCCTGGACAGGGAGGAGGAGATACGCAGTATTTT. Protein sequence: CSVDPGQGGGDTQYF.